This passage covers 16 T cell receptor beta chains from one sample sequenced in a study of T cells in Graves' hyperthyroidism and ophthalmopathy. Researchers amplified the TCR beta CDR3 regions from RNA transcripts. A first-round RT-PCR of the TCR CDR3 used the HTBI primer set. Using its own MiXCR run on the multiplex PCR reads, TCRdb lists one record per CDR3 protein. The repertoire holds approximately 420,000 distinct CDR3 sequences, with under 15% as singletons. Sequenced input: blood. These receptor sequences come from a woman aged 25 to 39 with Graves' hyperthyroidism.

This clonotype was seen repeatedly, ten times or more. The V call is TRBV28, the J call TRBJ2-7; no clear D gene. The CDR3 has 14 residues. Trimming removed 4 bases at V and 3 bases at J, with 13 bases between. Germline V gene data show CDR1 as MDHEN and CDR2 as SYDVKM. CDR3 region: CASSSTKTSYEQYF. The CDR3 DNA reads as TGTGCCAGCAGTTCAACCAAGACCAGCTACGAGCAGTACTTC.

This clonotype was seen many times. The V call is TRBV2, the J call TRBJ2-4; 8 bases fit TRBD1. V was clipped by 5 bases and J by 11 bases; unmatched bases: 14. CDR3 length: 15 residues. The V gene's germline CDR1 is SNHLY and CDR2 FYNNEI. CDR3 DNA: TGTGCCAGCAGTCGCGAGAACCGGGACAGGAGCCTTCAGTACTTC. Translating gives CASSRENRDRSLQYF. Based on the CDR3 plus reference TRBV2 and TRBJ2-4, the full variable domain is EPEVTQTPSHQVTQMGQEVILRCVPISNHLYFYWYRQILGQKVEFLVSFYNNEISEKSEIFDDQFSVERPDGSNFTLKIRSTKLEDSAMYFCASSRENRDRSLQYFGAGTRLSVL.

This sequence joins TRBV5-1 and TRBJ2-1, with TRBD2 identical over 8 bases. V gave up 1 base and J gave up 10 bases; unmatched junction bases: 22. This CDR3 contains 19 residues. The germline V gene encodes CDR1 SGHRS and CDR2 YFSETQ. DNA of the CDR3: TGCGCCAGCAGCTTGAAGGCCCCAAGCGGGAGCGGGGGTTTTGGGGAGCAGTTCTTC. It specifies CASSLKAPSGSGGFGEQFF.

This clonotype was observed a few times. J is TRBJ2-7 and V is TRBV5-1; 9 positions agree with TRBD1. After removal of 2 bases from V and 5 bases from J, the junction contained 5 bases not matched to a gene. CDR1 SGHRS and CDR2 YFSETQ come from the germline V gene. This CDR3 is 14 amino acids long. CDR3 DNA sequence: TGCGCCAGCAGCTTAGGGGGACAGGGCGACGAGCAGTACTTC. Its translation is CASSLGGQGDEQYF. Full variable domain (outside the CDR3, taken from reference TRBV5-1 and TRBJ2-7): KAGVTQTPRYLIKTRGQQVTLSCSPISGHRSVSWYQQTPGQGLQFLFEYFSETQRNKGNFPGRFSGRQFSNSRSEMNVSTLELGDSALYLCASSLGGQGDEQYFGPGTRLTVT.

The CDR3, as DNA: TGCGCCAGCAGCCAAGAGGGGACTAGCATAATGGAGACCCAGTACTTC. Translated, it gives CASSQEGTSIMETQYF. The rearrangement joins TRBV4-1 to TRBJ2-5; 9 positions agree with TRBD2. The CDR3 extends over 16 amino acids. The V segment lost 0 bases and the J segment 5 bases; nucleotides outside the gene matches: 7. Germline V gene data show CDR1 as MGHRA and CDR2 as YSYEKL.

The chain uses TRBV18 and TRBJ1-4; TRBD1 agrees at 7 bases. The J segment lost 8 bases and the V segment lost 5 bases, leaving 8 bases of the junction unmatched. The CDR3 runs 14 residues. Germline CDR1 is KGHSH and CDR2 is LQKENI. The CDR3 coding sequence is TGTGCCAGCTCATCCGACAGGGAGGGAGAAAAACTGTTTTTT. It encodes CASSSDREGEKLFF. Full variable domain (outside the CDR3, taken from reference TRBV18 and TRBJ1-4): NAGVMQNPRHLVRRRGQEARLRCSPMKGHSHVYWYRQLPEEGLKFMVYLQKENIIDESGMPKERFSAEFPKEGPSILRIQQVVRGDSAAYFCASSSDREGEKLFFGSGTQLSVL.

This clonotype was seen only a few times. The CDR3 reads CASSLEAGMDYGYTF. In nucleotides, the CDR3 is TGTGCCAGCAGCTTAGAAGCGGGGATGGACTATGGCTACACCTTC. The J gene is TRBJ1-2, the V gene TRBV11-2, with D hard to call. Trimming stripped 0 bases from V and 3 bases from J, with 11 bases between. The CDR3 runs to 15 residues. Germline V gene sequence: CDR1 SGHAT, CDR2 FQNNGV.

This clonotype was detected many times. The rearrangement uses TRBV27 and TRBJ2-5, with TRBD2 matching 12 bases. CDR1 is MNHEY and CDR2 is SMNVEV in the germline V gene (reference sequence). This CDR3 spans 16 amino acids. J gave up 4 bases and V 3 bases, and 6 bases lay outside the gene matches. The CDR3 is CASSFLGLAGSETQYF. The CDR3 bases are TGTGCCAGCAGTTTCCTCGGACTAGCGGGATCAGAGACCCAGTACTTC.

There are many counts of this clonotype. V and J are TRBV27 and TRBJ1-2; TRBD1 matches 7 bases. This CDR3 is built from 15 residues. The V segment lost 6 bases and the J segment 0 bases; nucleotides outside the gene matches: 7. Germline lookup yields CDR1 MNHEY and CDR2 SMNVEV (reference sequence). CDR3 DNA: TGTGCCAGCAGCCGGGGGACAGCGGCTAACTATGGCTACACCTTC. It translates to CASSRGTAANYGYTF.

The chain recombines TRBV19 with TRBJ2-7; 9 bases line up with TRBD1. In germline, CDR1 is LNHDA, CDR2 SQIVND (reference sequence). This CDR3 region has 16 residues. J gave up 2 bases and V 6 bases, and 11 bases lay outside the gene matches. This chain's CDR3 is CASSPLGDRDTYEQYF. The CDR3 nucleotides read TGTGCCAGTAGCCCCCTTGGGGACAGGGACACCTACGAGCAGTACTTC.

The rearrangement joins TRBV12-5 to TRBJ2-2; D might be TRBD2 (5 bases). The ends were cut back, 4 bases at V and 4 bases at J, with 16 bases in the middle. The CDR3 contains 16 residues. In germline, CDR1 is LGHNT, CDR2 FRNRAP. The CDR3 bases are TGTGCTAGTGGTTCTTCCGACTACCCTGCCACCGGGGAGCTGTTTTTT. Amino acid sequence: CASGSSDYPATGELFF.

Only a few counts were recorded for this clonotype. The chain joins TRBV5-1 to TRBJ1-5; D gene uncertain. The germline CDR1 and CDR2 sequences are SGHRS and YFSETQ. V shed 4 bases and J shed 3 bases, with 11 bases lying between them. This CDR3 comprises 14 residues. The CDR3 here is CASSADGFNQPQHF. In DNA, the CDR3 is TGCGCCAGCAGCGCCGACGGGTTCAATCAGCCCCAGCATTTT.

The V and J genes are TRBV30 and TRBJ1-4; 9 bases agree with TRBD1. Germline trimming cut 2 bases from V and 6 bases from J; bases unmatched to any gene: 4. Germline CDR1 and CDR2: GTSNPN and SVGIG (reference sequence). The CDR3 is made up of 14 amino acids. CDR3 DNA sequence: TGTGCCTGGAGTTCAGGACAGGGGCATGAAAAACTGTTTTTT. It yields the protein CAWSSGQGHEKLFF.

This clonotype was counted many times. The chain couples TRBV2 to TRBJ2-2; D remains ambiguous. V dropped 6 bases and J dropped 7 bases, with 15 bases sitting between them. The CDR3 has 14 residues. Germline loops: CDR1 SNHLY, CDR2 FYNNEI. For the CDR3, the DNA is TGTGCCAGCAGCCCGAGCCCGAAGGACGGGGAGCTGTTTTTT. Translating gives CASSPSPKDGELFF.

This clonotype was counted many times. This chain uses TRBV3-1 with TRBJ2-7; D not resolved. V shed 2 bases and J shed 2 bases, with 10 bases lying between them. Germline V gives CDR1 LGHDT, CDR2 YNNKEL (reference sequence). This CDR3 contains 14 residues. The CDR3 is CASSQTPGPYEQYF. The CDR3 DNA reads TGTGCCAGCAGCCAAACTCCTGGCCCCTACGAGCAGTACTTC.

On this clonotype: At one boundary the junction diverges from the germline segment, which might be a read error. The chain has TRBV7-2 and TRBJ2-1; TRBD2 agrees at 9 bases. The CDR3 contains 13 residues. Germline V lookup: CDR1 SGHTA, CDR2 FQGNSA. The CDR3: CASSLPGVAGASF. CDR3 coding DNA: TGTGCCAGCAGCTTACCCGGGGTAGCGGGAGCATCCTTC.